Below are 8 T cell receptor beta chains sequenced from a single sample in a study of blood T cell repertoires in COVID-19. Measured with immunoSEQ multiplex PCR; TCRdb has only the in-frame clones, and not every one. This sample has under 30,000 clones, with 70% to 90% found just once. The sequenced material came from peripheral blood. These receptor sequences come from a human donor with active COVID-19. The donor label of this sample is uncertain.

As DNA, the CDR3 is TGTGCCGGAGTAAGGGAGCGGAATGGCTACACCTTC. Protein sequence: CAGVRERNGYTF. V gene TRBV24-1 combines with J gene TRBJ1-2; D remains unclear. The length of the CDR3 is 12 residues. V lost 12 bases to trimming and J lost 6 bases, with 16 bases between them. CDR1 KGHDR and CDR2 SFDVKD come from the germline V gene.

In its sample, this clone was seen a few times. The chain couples TRBV5-8 to TRBJ2-4, with a possible D match to TRBD2 (5 bases). The germline V and J ends were trimmed by 2 bases and 1 base, with 10 bases remaining between them. This CDR3 is built from 15 residues. Looked up from germline, CDR1 is SGHTS and CDR2 is YDEGEE. The CDR3: CASSFRGMAKNIQYF. In DNA form, the CDR3 reads TGTGCCAGCAGCTTCCGGGGAATGGCCAAAAACATTCAGTACTTC.

The chain links TRBV9 to TRBJ2-5, with D maybe TRBD2 (5 bases). This CDR3 is 17 amino acids long. Trimming removed 0 bases from V and 2 bases from J, with 17 bases in between. In germline, CDR1 is SGDLS, CDR2 YYNGEE. The CDR3 reads CASSVAPSWRGQETQYF. The CDR3 nucleotides are TGTGCCAGCAGCGTAGCTCCTAGCTGGAGAGGACAAGAGACCCAGTACTTC.

This chain links TRBV11-2 with TRBJ2-1; D is possibly TRBD2 (6 bases). This CDR3 contains 19 residues. Germline V gene lookup returns CDR1 SGHAT and CDR2 FQNNGV. V gave up 0 bases and J gave up 5 bases, with 23 bases separating them. CDR3 loop: CASSLDTTQPRRANNEQFF. In nucleotides, the CDR3 is TGTGCCAGCAGCTTAGACACCACCCAGCCCCGGAGGGCAAACAATGAGCAGTTCTTC. Full variable domain (missing parts from reference TRBV11-2 and TRBJ2-1): EAGVAQSPRYKIIEKRQSVAFWCNPISGHATLYWYQQILGQGPKLLIQFQNNGVVDDSQLPKDRFSAERLKGVDSTLKIQPAKLEDSAVYLCASSLDTTQPRRANNEQFFGPGTRLTVL.

The chain uses TRBV10-2 and TRBJ2-1; 9 bases line up with TRBD2. This CDR3 has 19 amino acids. Germline V gives CDR1 WSHSY, CDR2 SAAADI. The V segment lost 7 bases and the J segment 6 bases; nucleotides outside the gene matches: 22. CDR3 nucleotide sequence: TGCGCCAGCAACCCTTACACACCTAGCGGGGCCTCCCCCCCCAATGAGCAGTTCTTC. Translated: CASNPYTPSGASPPNEQFF.

The gene calls are TRBV9 and TRBJ2-7; possibly TRBD1 for D (6 bases). V was cut by 3 bases and J by 6 bases, with 16 bases left in between. CDR1 and CDR2 from the germline V gene are SGDLS and YYNGEE. The CDR3 length is 14 residues. CDR3 loop: CASSEGIQGFEQYF. CDR3 in DNA: TGTGCCAGCAGCGAGGGGATACAGGGTTTCGAGCAGTACTTC.

The CDR3 DNA reads TGTGCCAGCAGCCAACAAAGGGCGGGGAAAGGGGACACCGGGGAGCTGTTTTTT. Residues: CASSQQRAGKGDTGELFF. This rearrangement joins TRBV7-9 to TRBJ2-2; D is possibly TRBD2 (6 bases). The germline V gene encodes CDR1 SEHNR and CDR2 FQNEAQ (reference sequence). The CDR3 length is 18 residues. The ends were cut back, 5 bases at V and 3 bases at J, with 22 bases in the middle.

The V call is TRBV2, the J call TRBJ2-5; tentatively, D is TRBD2 (6 bases). The CDR3 sequence is 15 residues long. The V end lost 3 bases, the J end lost 2 bases, and 13 bases lay between the germline ends. Germline V gene sequence: CDR1 SNHLY, CDR2 FYNNEI. In DNA form, the CDR3 reads TGTGCCAGCAGTGATCTCGGGGGTGGACAAGAGACCCAGTACTTC. The encoded protein is CASSDLGGGQETQYF.